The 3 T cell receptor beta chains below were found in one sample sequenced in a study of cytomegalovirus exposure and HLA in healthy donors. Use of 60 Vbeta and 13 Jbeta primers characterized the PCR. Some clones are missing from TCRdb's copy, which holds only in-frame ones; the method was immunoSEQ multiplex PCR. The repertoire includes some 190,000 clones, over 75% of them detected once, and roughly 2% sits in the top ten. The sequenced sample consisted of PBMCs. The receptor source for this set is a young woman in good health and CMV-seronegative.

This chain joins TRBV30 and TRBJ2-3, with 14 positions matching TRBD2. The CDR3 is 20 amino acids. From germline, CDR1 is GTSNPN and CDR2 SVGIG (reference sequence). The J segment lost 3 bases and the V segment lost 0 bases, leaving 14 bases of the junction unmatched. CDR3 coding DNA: TGTGCCTGGAGTGTTTACAGGATGACTAGCGGGGGGGCCAAGACAGATACGCAGTATTTT. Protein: CAWSVYRMTSGGAKTDTQYF.

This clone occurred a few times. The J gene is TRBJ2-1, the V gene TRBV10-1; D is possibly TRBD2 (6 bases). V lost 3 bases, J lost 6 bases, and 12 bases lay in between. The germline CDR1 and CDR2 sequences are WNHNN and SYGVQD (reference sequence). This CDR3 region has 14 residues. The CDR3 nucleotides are TGCGCCAGCAGTGACGGCGGGGCCGTCAATGAGCAGTTCTTC. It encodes CASSDGGAVNEQFF.

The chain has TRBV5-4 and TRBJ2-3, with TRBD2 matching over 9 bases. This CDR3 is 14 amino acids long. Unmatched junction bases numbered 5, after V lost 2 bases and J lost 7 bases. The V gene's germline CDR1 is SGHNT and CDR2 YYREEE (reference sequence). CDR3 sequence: CASSLIAGGNTQYF. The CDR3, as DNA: TGTGCCAGCAGCTTAATTGCGGGGGGGAATACGCAGTATTTT. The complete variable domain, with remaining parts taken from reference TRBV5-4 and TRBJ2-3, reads ETGVTQSPTHLIKTRGQQVTLRCSSQSGHNTVSWYQQALGQGPQFIFQYYREEENGRGNFPPRFSGLQFPNYSSELNVNALELDDSALYLCASSLIAGGNTQYFGPGTRLTVL.